The 5 T cell receptor beta chains presented below share a single source sample, sequenced in a study of PD-L1 blockade in urothelial cancer. The repertoire was sequenced with immunoSEQ multiplex PCR; TCRdb's copy has only in-frame clones and lacks some. Of tens of thousands of clones in the sample, around 80% were seen once. The starting material was PBMCs, obtained around atezolizumab (anti-PD-L1) treatment. The receptors were gathered from a man in his sixties with urothelial cancer.

This CDR3 is CASSLARDLGPYGYTF. Written as DNA, the CDR3 is TGTGCCAGCAGCTTAGCGAGGGATCTAGGCCCTTATGGCTACACCTTC. The gene calls are TRBV11-2 and TRBJ1-2; D not resolved. The germline V gene encodes CDR1 SGHAT and CDR2 FQNNGV. The CDR3 is made up of 16 amino acids. V lost 1 base, J lost 5 bases, and 17 bases lay in between.

This chain joins TRBV7-6 and TRBJ1-3; possibly TRBD1 for D (6 bases). Germline V CDR1 and CDR2: SGHVS, FNYEAQ. This CDR3 is 18 amino acids long. Deletions cut 5 bases from V and 1 base from J, with 21 bases between. The CDR3 DNA reads TGTGCCAGCAGCCCTGATTCAACGCGGGGGCGGTCTGGAAACACCATATATTTT. Translated: CASSPDSTRGRSGNTIYF.

The chain carries TRBV6-5 and TRBJ2-5, with D tentatively TRBD1 (7 bases). CDR3 length: 12 amino acids. Trimming shortened V by 6 bases and J by 6 bases, and 11 bases separated the two germline ends. Per germline, CDR1 MNHEY and CDR2 SVGAGI. The CDR3 is CASSPGGQTQYF. The CDR3 DNA reads TGTGCCAGCAGCCCAGGGGGGCAGACCCAGTACTTC.

This clone was detected once. The chain is built from TRBV6-1 and TRBJ1-5; D gene unclear. Trimming stripped 3 bases from V and 2 bases from J, with 11 bases between. Germline V gene sequence: CDR1 MNHNS, CDR2 SASEGT. This CDR3 contains 15 residues. Written as DNA, the CDR3 is TGTGCCAGCAGTGACGGGTTTCCGGGCAATCAGCCCCAGCATTTT. Its protein product is CASSDGFPGNQPQHF.

The rearrangement uses TRBV6-5 and TRBJ1-2; TRBD1 agrees at 7 bases. The CDR3 length is 15 residues. With V trimmed by 6 bases and J by 5 bases, 12 bases remained unmatched. Germline CDR1 MNHEY, CDR2 SVGAGI. The CDR3 is CASRPEQQGPYGYTF. CDR3 coding DNA: TGTGCCAGCAGACCTGAACAACAGGGGCCTTATGGCTACACCTTC.